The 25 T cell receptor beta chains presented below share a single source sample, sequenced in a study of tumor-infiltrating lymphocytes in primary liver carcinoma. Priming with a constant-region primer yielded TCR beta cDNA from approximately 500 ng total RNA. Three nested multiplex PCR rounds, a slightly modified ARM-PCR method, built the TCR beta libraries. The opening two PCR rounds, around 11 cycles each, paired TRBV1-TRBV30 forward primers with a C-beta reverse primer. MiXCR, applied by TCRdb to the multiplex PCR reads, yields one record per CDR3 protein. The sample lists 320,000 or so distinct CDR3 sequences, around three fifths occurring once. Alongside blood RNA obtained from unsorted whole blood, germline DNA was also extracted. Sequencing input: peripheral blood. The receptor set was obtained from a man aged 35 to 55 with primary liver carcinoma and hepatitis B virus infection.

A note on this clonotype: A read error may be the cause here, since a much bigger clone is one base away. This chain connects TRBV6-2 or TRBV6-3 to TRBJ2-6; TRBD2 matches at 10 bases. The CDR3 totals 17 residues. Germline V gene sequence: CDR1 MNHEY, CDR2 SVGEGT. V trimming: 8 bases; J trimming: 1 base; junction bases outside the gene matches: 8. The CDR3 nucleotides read TGTGCCAGCTGTGGGCTAGCGGGAGTTTCTGGGGCCAACGTCCTGACTTTC. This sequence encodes CASCGLAGVSGANVLTF.

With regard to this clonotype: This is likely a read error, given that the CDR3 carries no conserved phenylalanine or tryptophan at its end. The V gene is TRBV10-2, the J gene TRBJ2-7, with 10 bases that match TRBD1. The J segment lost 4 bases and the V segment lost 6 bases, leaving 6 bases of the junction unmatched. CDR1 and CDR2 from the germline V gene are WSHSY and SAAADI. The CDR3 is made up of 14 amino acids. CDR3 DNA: TGCGCCAGCAGGGCGACAGGGGGCGGGTACGAGCAGTACTTA. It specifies CASRATGGGYEQYL.

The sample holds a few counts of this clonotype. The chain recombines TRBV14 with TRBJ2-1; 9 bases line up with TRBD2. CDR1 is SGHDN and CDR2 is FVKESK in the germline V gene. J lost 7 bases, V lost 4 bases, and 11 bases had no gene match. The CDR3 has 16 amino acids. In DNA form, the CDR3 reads TGTGCCAGCAGCCTCGACTGGGCGGGAGGGCGGAATGAGCAGTTCTTC. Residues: CASSLDWAGGRNEQFF.

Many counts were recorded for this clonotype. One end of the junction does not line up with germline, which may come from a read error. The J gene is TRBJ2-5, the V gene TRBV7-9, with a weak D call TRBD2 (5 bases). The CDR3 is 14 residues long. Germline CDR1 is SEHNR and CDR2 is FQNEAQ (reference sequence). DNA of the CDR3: TGCGCCAGCAGCCAAGGCCTAGCAGAAGAGACCCAGTACTTC. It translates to CASSQGLAEETQYF. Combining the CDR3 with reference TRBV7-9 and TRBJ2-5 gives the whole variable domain DTGVSQNPRHKITKRGQNVTFRCDPISEHNRLYWYRQTLGQGPEFLTYFQNEAQLEKSRLLSDRFSAERPKGSFSTLEIQRTEQGDSAMYLCASSQGLAEETQYFGPGTRLLVL.

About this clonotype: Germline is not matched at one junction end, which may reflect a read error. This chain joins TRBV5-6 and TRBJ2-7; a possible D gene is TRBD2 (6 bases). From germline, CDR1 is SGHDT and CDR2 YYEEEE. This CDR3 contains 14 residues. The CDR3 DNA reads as TGTGCCATCAGCTTGGCCCTCAAGGGAGGCGAGCAGTACTTC. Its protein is CAISLALKGGEQYF. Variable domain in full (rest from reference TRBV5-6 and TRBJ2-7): DAGVTQSPTHLIKTRGQQVTLRCSPKSGHDTVSWYQQALGQGPQFIFQYYEEEERQRGNFPDRFSGHQFPNYSSELNVNALLLGDSALYLCAISLALKGGEQYFGPGTRLTVT.

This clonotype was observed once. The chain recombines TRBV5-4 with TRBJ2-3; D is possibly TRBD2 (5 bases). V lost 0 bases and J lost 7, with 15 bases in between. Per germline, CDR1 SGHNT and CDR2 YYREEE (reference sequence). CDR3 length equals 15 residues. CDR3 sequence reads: CASSLVARGPYTQYF. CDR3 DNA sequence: TGTGCCAGCAGCTTGGTTGCGAGAGGGCCCTATACGCAGTATTTT.

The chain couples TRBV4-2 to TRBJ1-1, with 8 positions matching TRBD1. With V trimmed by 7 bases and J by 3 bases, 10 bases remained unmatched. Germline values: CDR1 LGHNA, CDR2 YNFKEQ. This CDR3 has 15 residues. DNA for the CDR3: TGTGCCAGCAACCAGGAGATGACAGGGGACACTGAAGCTTTCTTT. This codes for CASNQEMTGDTEAFF.

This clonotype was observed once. CDR3 nucleotides: TGTGTCAACAGCTCCGCCATTTACAATGAGCAGTTCTTC. This translates into CVNSSAIYNEQFF. The chain links TRBV11-3 to TRBJ2-1; D gene unclear. This CDR3 contains 13 residues. Per germline, CDR1 SGHNT and CDR2 YENEEA.

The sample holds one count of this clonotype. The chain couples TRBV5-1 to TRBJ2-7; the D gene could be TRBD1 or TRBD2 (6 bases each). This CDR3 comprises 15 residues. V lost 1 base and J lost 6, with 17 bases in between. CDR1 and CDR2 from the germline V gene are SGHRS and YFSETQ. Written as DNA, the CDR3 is TGCGCCAGCAGCTTGAGGCCTAGCGAAGGGGGCGAGCAGTACTTC. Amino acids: CASSLRPSEGGEQYF.

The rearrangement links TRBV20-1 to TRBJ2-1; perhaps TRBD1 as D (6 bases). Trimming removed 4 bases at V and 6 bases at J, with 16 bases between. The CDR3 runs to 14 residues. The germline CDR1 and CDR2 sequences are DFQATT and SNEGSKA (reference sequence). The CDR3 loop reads CSANSPKGVNEQFF. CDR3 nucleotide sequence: TGCAGTGCTAATTCTCCCAAGGGGGTCAATGAGCAGTTCTTC.

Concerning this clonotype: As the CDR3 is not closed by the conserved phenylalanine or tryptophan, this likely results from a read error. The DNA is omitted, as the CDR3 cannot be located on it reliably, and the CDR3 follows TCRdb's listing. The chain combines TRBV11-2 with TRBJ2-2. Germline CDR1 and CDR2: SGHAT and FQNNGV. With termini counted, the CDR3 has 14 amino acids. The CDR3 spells CASSLRGFTGELLL.

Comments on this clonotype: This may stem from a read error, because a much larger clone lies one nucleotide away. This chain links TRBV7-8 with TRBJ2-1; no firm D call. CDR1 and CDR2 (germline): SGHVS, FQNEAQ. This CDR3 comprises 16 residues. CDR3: CARSSTRASWANEQFF. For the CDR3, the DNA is TGTGCCAGGAGCTCGACCCGGGCTAGTTGGGCAAATGAGCAGTTCTTC.

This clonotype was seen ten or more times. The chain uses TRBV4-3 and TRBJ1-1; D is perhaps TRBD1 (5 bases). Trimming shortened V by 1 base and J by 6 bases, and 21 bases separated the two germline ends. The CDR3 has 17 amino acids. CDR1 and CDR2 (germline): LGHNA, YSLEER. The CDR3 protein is CASSQGEDTLRVAEAFF. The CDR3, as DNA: TGCGCCAGCAGCCAAGGAGAGGACACCCTTCGGGTTGCTGAAGCTTTCTTT.

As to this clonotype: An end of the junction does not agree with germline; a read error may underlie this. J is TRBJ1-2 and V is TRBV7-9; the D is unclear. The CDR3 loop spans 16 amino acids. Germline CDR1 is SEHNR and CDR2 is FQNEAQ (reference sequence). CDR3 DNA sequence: TGTACCAGCAGCTCCGGTTGGGCCGCCCCTAACTATGGCTACACCTTC. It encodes CTSSSGWAAPNYGYTF.

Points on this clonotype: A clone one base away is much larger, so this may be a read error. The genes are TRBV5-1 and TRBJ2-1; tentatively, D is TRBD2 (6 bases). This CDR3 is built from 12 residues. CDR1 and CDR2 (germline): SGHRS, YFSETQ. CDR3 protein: CDSSSGLYEQFF. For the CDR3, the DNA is TGCGACAGCAGCTCGGGACTCTATGAGCAGTTCTTC.

This CDR3 is CSANGLAGGTDTQYF. The DNA for the CDR3 is TGCAGTGCGAACGGACTAGCGGGAGGTACTGATACGCAGTATTTT. This chain uses TRBV20-1 with TRBJ2-3, with TRBD2 matching over 14 bases. V was pared by 6 bases and J by 6 bases, with 8 bases of the junction left unmatched. Germline CDR1 and CDR2: DFQATT and SNEGSKA (reference sequence). This CDR3 is built from 15 residues.

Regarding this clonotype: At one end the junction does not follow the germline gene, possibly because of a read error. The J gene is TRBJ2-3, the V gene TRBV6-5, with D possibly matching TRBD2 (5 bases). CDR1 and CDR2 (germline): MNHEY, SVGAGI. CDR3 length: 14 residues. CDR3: CVSSLAGGTDTHYF. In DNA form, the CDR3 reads TGTGTCAGCAGTTTGGCCGGAGGCACAGATACGCATTATTTT.

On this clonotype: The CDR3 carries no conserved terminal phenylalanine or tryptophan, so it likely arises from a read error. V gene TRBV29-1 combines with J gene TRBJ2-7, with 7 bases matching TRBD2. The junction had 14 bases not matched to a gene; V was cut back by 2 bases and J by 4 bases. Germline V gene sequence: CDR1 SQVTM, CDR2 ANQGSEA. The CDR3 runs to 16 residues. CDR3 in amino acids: CSVETSESVRRYEQYI. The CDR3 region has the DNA TGCAGCGTTGAAACTAGCGAGAGTGTCAGACGATACGAGCAGTACATC.

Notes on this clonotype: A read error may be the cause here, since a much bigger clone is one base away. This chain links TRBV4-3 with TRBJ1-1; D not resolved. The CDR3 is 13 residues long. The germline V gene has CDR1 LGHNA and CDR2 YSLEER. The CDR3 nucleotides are TGCACCAGCAGCCGGACGAGACGGGGTGAAGCTTTCTTT. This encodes CTSSRTRRGEAFF.

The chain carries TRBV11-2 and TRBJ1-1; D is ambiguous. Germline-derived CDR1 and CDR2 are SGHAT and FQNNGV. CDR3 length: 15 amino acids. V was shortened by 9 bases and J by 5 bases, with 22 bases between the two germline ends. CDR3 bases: TGTGCCAGTAGCCAAGGAGGGATTCCTGGGACTGAAGCTTTCTTT. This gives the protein CASSQGGIPGTEAFF.

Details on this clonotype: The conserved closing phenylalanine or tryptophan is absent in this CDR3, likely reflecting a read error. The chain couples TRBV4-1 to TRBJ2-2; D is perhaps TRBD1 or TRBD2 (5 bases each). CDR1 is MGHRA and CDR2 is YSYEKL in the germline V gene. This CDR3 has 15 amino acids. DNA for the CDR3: TGCGCCAGTAGCCAAGAGAGGGGATTTGGCGGGGAGCTGTTTTCT. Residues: CASSQERGFGGELFS.

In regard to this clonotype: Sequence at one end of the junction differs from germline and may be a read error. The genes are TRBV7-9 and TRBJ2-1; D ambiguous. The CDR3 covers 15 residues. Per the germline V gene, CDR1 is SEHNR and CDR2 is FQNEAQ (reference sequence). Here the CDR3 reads CASSPIWGTYSEQFF. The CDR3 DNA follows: TGTGCCAGCAGCCCCATCTGGGGAACCTACAGTGAGCAGTTCTTC.

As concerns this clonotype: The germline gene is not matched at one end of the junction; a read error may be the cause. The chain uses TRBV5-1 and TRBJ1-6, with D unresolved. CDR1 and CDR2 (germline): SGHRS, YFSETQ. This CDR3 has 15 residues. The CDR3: CASSTHGGEGSPLYF. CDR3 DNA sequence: TGCGCCAGCAGCACCCATGGTGGGGAAGGTTCACCCCTCTACTTT.

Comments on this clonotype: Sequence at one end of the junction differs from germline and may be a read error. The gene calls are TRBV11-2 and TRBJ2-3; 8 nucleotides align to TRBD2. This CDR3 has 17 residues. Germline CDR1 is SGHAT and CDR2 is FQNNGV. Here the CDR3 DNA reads TGTGCCAGCAGCATAGAAGGCGTGCGGGAGGCCACAGATACGCAGTATTTT. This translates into CASSIEGVREATDTQYF.

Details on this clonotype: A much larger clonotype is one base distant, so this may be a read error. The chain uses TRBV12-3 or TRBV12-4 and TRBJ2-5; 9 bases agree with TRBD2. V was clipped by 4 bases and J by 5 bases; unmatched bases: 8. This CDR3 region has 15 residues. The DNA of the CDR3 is TGTGCCAGCAGTTACCGAGCGGGAGGAGTGGAGACCCAGTACTTC. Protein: CASSYRAGGVETQYF.